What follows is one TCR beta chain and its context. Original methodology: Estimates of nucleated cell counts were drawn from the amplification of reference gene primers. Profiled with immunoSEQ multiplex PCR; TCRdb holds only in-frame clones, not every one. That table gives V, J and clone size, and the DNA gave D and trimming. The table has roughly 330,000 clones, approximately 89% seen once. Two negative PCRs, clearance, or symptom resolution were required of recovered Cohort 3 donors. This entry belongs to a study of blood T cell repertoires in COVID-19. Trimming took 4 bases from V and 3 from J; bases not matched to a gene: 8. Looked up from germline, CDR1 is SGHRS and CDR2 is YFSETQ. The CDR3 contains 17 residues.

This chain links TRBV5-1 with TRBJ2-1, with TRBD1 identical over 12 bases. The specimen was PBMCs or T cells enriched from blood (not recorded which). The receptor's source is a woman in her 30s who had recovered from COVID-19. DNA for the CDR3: TGCGCCAGCAGCGGGATGGGACAGGGGGCTGTCTACAATGAGCAGTTCTTC. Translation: CASSGMGQGAVYNEQFF. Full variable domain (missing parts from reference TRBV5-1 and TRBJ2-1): KAGVTQTPRYLIKTRGQQVTLSCSPISGHRSVSWYQQTPGQGLQFLFEYFSETQRNKGNFPGRFSGRQFSNSRSEMNVSTLELGDSALYLCASSGMGQGAVYNEQFFGPGTRLTVL.